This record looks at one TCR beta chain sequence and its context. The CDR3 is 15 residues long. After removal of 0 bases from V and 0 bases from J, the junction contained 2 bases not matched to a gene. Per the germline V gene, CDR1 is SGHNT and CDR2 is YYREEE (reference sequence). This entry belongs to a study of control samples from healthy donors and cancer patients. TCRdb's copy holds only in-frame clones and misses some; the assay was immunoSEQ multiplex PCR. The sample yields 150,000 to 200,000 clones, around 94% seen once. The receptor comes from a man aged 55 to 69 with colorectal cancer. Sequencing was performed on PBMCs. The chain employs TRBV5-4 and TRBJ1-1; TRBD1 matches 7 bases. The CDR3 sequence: CASSLAGGMNTEAFF. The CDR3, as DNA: TGTGCCAGCAGCTTGGCAGGGGGGATGAACACTGAAGCTTTCTTT.